This T cell receptor (beta chain) was documented in a study of T cell responses to AZD1222 COVID-19 vaccine. This clone turned up a few times. Method: immunoSEQ multiplex PCR; TCRdb's copy keeps in-frame clones and lacks some. The top ten clones hold 13% to 15% of a sample with 90,000 to 100,000 clones, approximately 88% of them seen once. The study pooled second doses at about 4 or about 12 weeks. The CDR3 has 15 residues. Between the trimmed V and J ends, which lost 4 bases and 4 bases, there was a span of 14 bases. In germline, CDR1 is SGHTA, CDR2 FQGNSA. The chain has TRBV7-2 and TRBJ1-3; maybe TRBD1 (6 bases). The receptor's source is an adult who received the AZD1222 COVID-19 vaccine. The sample here was peripheral blood, taken 28 days after the second AZD1222 dose. CDR3 bases: TGTGCCAGCAGCTCCCGAGGGGGGGGAGGAAACACCATATATTTT. The encoded protein is CASSSRGGGGNTIYF. The whole variable domain, filled in from reference TRBV7-2 and TRBJ1-3, reads GAGVSQSPSNKVTEKGKDVELRCDPISGHTALYWYRQSLGQGLEFLIYFQGNSAPDKSGLPSDRFSAERTGGSVSTLTIQRTQQEDSAVYLCASSSRGGGGNTIYFGEGSWLTVV.